This TCR beta chain was documented in a study of T cell responses to AZD1222 COVID-19 vaccine. General study findings and limits: All repertoire sampling was performed exclusively after the peak T cell response. Donors skewed white British and female; clonal diversity was possibly underestimated. Seropositivity was recorded at baseline in only 6 or 7 AZD1222 recipients.

Second doses at about 4 or about 12 weeks were pooled. Repertoires were generated with immunoSEQ multiplex PCR, while TCRdb's copy carries only in-frame clones and drops some. The repertoire holds about 180,000 clones, with 80% to 95% as singletons. As concerns this clone: The antigen remains unidentified.

Deletions cut 2 bases from V and 7 bases from J, with 10 bases between. The V gene's germline CDR1 is SGDLS and CDR2 YYNGEE. This CDR3 contains 13 residues. This chain uses TRBV9 with TRBJ1-5; the D is unclear. This clonotype was sampled from an adult who received the AZD1222 COVID-19 vaccine. The sample in question was peripheral blood, obtained 28 days after the second AZD1222 dose. CDR3 sequence reads: CASSVGGKQPQHF. CDR3 coding DNA: TGTGCCAGCAGCGTCGGCGGGAAACAGCCCCAGCATTTT.